This entry lists 25 T cell receptor beta chains sequenced from one sample in a study of blood T cell repertoires in COVID-19. The protocol was immunoSEQ multiplex PCR, while the TCRdb copy is restricted to in-frame clones and leaves out a portion. Among some 250,000 clones listed, roughly 83% were seen once. Material for sequencing was peripheral blood. All receptors derive from a man older than 75 with acute or convalescent COVID-19.

This clone turned up a few times. The gene calls are TRBV27 and TRBJ1-2; 10 nucleotides align to TRBD1. The V and J ends lost 6 bases and 5 bases, in that order; junction bases with no gene match: 9. CDR1 MNHEY and CDR2 SMNVEV come from the germline V gene (reference sequence). The CDR3 is 15 amino acids. The CDR3 region has the DNA TGTGCCAGCAGACGTCCCGGGACAGGGGAGTATGGCTACACCTTC. Its translation is CASRRPGTGEYGYTF.

The chain carries TRBV18 and TRBJ1-5; 11 bases agree with TRBD1. The CDR3 consists of 14 residues. Per germline, CDR1 KGHSH and CDR2 LQKENI. Trimming took 4 bases from V and 6 from J; bases not matched to a gene: 2. CDR3 region: CASSQDRGRQPQHF. The CDR3 DNA is TGTGCCAGCTCACAGGACAGGGGGCGTCAGCCCCAGCATTTT.

The V call is TRBV9, the J call TRBJ2-3, with D unclear. The CDR3 sequence is 14 residues long. Per germline, CDR1 SGDLS and CDR2 YYNGEE. Trimming took 2 bases from V and 0 from J, leaving 7 bases between them. The CDR3 bases are TGTGCCAGCAGCGTTGCGGCGAGCACAGATACGCAGTATTTT. Protein sequence: CASSVAASTDTQYF. Combining the CDR3 with reference TRBV9 and TRBJ2-3 gives the whole variable domain DSGVTQTPKHLITATGQRVTLRCSPRSGDLSVYWYQQSLDQGLQFLIQYYNGEERAKGNILERFSAQQFPDLHSELNLSSLELGDSALYFCASSVAASTDTQYFGPGTRLTVL.

The chain couples TRBV10-3 to TRBJ2-2; 12 positions agree with TRBD1. Germline values: CDR1 ENHRY, CDR2 SYGVKD. This CDR3 comprises 19 residues. V was clipped by 4 bases and J by 7 bases; unmatched bases: 16. The CDR3 loop reads CAISVLPSGTGGAFGELFF. In DNA form, the CDR3 reads TGTGCCATCAGTGTGTTACCATCGGGGACAGGGGGCGCGTTCGGGGAGCTGTTTTTT.

The rearrangement uses TRBV21-1 and TRBJ1-2; whether TRBD1, the table's D call, matches the DNA was not checked. TRBV21-1 is marked as a pseudogene. The CDR3 runs 21 residues. CDR3 region: CASSKGPDRPQTRRKGYGYTF. CDR3 nucleotide sequence: TGTGCCAGCAGCAAAGGGCCGGACAGGCCGCAAACCCGAAGAAAGGGATATGGCTACACCTTC.

This chain uses TRBV18 with TRBJ1-6; D is undetermined. This CDR3 has 15 amino acids. V shed 3 bases and J shed 3 bases, with 9 bases lying between them. Per germline, CDR1 KGHSH and CDR2 LQKENI. This CDR3 is CASSPYTDYNSPLHF. CDR3 DNA sequence: TGTGCCAGCTCACCCTATACAGACTATAATTCACCCCTCCACTTT.

The CDR3 DNA follows: TGTGCCAGCAGTGATTCGGGGTCTGGGGCCAACGTCCTGACTTTC. It encodes CASSDSGSGANVLTF. The J gene is TRBJ2-6, the V gene TRBV2; D possibly corresponds to TRBD2 (5 bases). The germline V and J ends were trimmed by 3 bases and 1 base, with 7 bases remaining between them. The CDR3 contains 15 residues. CDR1 is SNHLY, CDR2 FYNNEI, per germline.

V and J are TRBV5-1 and TRBJ2-7, with 8 bases identical to TRBD1. V trimming: 4 bases; J trimming: 3 bases; junction bases outside the gene matches: 9. Germline CDR1 is SGHRS and CDR2 is YFSETQ. This CDR3 is 15 amino acids long. CDR3: CASSKDRALDYEQYF. CDR3 sequence (DNA): TGCGCCAGCAGCAAGGACAGGGCGTTGGACTACGAGCAGTACTTC. The full variable domain, with the rest looked up from reference TRBV5-1 and TRBJ2-7, is KAGVTQTPRYLIKTRGQQVTLSCSPISGHRSVSWYQQTPGQGLQFLFEYFSETQRNKGNFPGRFSGRQFSNSRSEMNVSTLELGDSALYLCASSKDRALDYEQYFGPGTRLTVT.

The V and J genes are TRBV18 and TRBJ2-5; D might be TRBD2 (5 bases). CDR1 is KGHSH and CDR2 is LQKENI in the germline V gene. This CDR3 is 16 amino acids long. The ends were cut back, 2 bases at V and 0 bases at J, with 13 bases in the middle. The CDR3: CASSPWSSGHQETQYF. The CDR3, as DNA: TGTGCCAGCTCACCATGGTCGAGCGGCCACCAAGAGACCCAGTACTTC.

The chain combines TRBV5-1 with TRBJ1-1; a possible D gene is TRBD1 (5 bases). The germline gives CDR1 SGHRS, CDR2 YFSETQ. The ends were cut back, 4 bases at V and 4 bases at J, with 11 bases in the middle. CDR3 length: 13 residues. Written as DNA, the CDR3 is TGCGCCAGCAGCCCCTGGGGGGGCACTGAAGCTTTCTTT. Translation gives CASSPWGGTEAFF.

This chain joins TRBV15 and TRBJ1-1; unclear D gene. CDR3 size: 15 residues. Looked up from germline, CDR1 is LNHNV and CDR2 is YYDKDF (reference sequence). Trimming removed 0 bases from V and 0 bases from J, with 8 bases in between. Here the CDR3 DNA reads TGTGCCACCAGCAGAGAGAGCGGCCTGAACACTGAAGCTTTCTTT. This translates into CATSRESGLNTEAFF.

V and J are TRBV3-1 (or the pseudogene TRBV3-2) and TRBJ2-7, with 8 bases fitting TRBD2. After removal of 1 base from V and 0 bases from J, the junction contained 8 bases not matched to a gene. CDR1 is LGHDT, CDR2 YNNKEL, per germline (reference sequence). The length of the CDR3 is 17 residues. CDR3 in DNA: TGTGCCAGCAGCCAAGCGGTTAGCGGGATCTACTCCTACGAGCAGTACTTC. Amino acids: CASSQAVSGIYSYEQYF.

The V gene is TRBV12-3 or TRBV12-4, the J gene TRBJ1-2; no clear D. This CDR3 comprises 12 residues. V lost 4 bases, J lost 7 bases, and 10 bases lay in between. CDR3 in amino acids: CASSSNSGGYTF. The CDR3 DNA reads as TGTGCCAGCAGTTCTAATTCAGGTGGCTACACCTTC.

V gene TRBV18 combines with J gene TRBJ2-1; maybe TRBD2 (7 bases). CDR1 is KGHSH and CDR2 is LQKENI in the germline V gene. The CDR3 contains 17 residues. Trimming shortened V by 6 bases and J by 5 bases, and 23 bases separated the two germline ends. The CDR3 spells CASSPAMGGAVDNEQFF. The CDR3 coding sequence is TGTGCCAGCTCCCCGGCGATGGGGGGGGCGGTAGACAATGAGCAGTTCTTC.

The chain links TRBV25-1 to TRBJ2-3, with 10 nucleotides matching TRBD1. The CDR3 is made up of 18 amino acids. CDR1 MGHDK and CDR2 SYGVNS come from the germline V gene. Trimming took 5 bases from V and 2 from J; bases not matched to a gene: 13. CDR3 residues: CASSPGTGAGGATDTQYF. The CDR3 bases are TGTGCCAGCAGTCCCGGGACAGGGGCCGGGGGTGCCACAGATACGCAGTATTTT.

The chain recombines TRBV5-1 with TRBJ1-6; unclear D gene. The germline V gene has CDR1 SGHRS and CDR2 YFSETQ. Trimming left V 0 bases short and J 12 bases short, with 7 bases between. This CDR3 region has 12 residues. For the CDR3, the DNA is TGCGCCAGCAGCTTGGGAGGGAAACCCCTCCACTTT. Its protein is CASSLGGKPLHF.

The rearrangement uses TRBV19 and TRBJ2-2; 9 nucleotides agree with TRBD1. This CDR3 contains 17 residues. The junction had 8 bases not matched to a gene; V was cut back by 6 bases and J by 0 bases. Germline lookup yields CDR1 LNHDA and CDR2 SQIVND (reference sequence). The CDR3 nucleotides are TGTGCCAGTAGGGCCGGGACAGGGTTCGCGAACACCGGGGAGCTGTTTTTT. Protein: CASRAGTGFANTGELFF.

The genes are TRBV27 and TRBJ2-2; D may be TRBD1 (6 bases). CDR3 size: 15 residues. Germline-derived CDR1 and CDR2 are MNHEY and SMNVEV (reference sequence). Trimming stripped 5 bases from V and 4 bases from J, with 14 bases between. The CDR3 DNA reads as TGTGCCAGCAGTGCCCGGACAGATTTCACCGGGGAGCTGTTTTTT. This sequence encodes CASSARTDFTGELFF.

The chain recombines TRBV18 with TRBJ2-3; TRBD1 aligns across 9 bases. The CDR3 length is 15 residues. After removal of 6 bases from V and 1 base from J, the junction contained 5 bases not matched to a gene. Germline V gene sequence: CDR1 KGHSH, CDR2 LQKENI. For the CDR3, the DNA is TGTGCCAGCTCTAAGGACAGGGGAGGCACAGATACGCAGTATTTT. Translating it yields CASSKDRGGTDTQYF.

The CDR3: CASSGTSGRADEQYF. The CDR3 DNA follows: TGTGCCAGCAGCGGTACTAGCGGGAGGGCCGACGAGCAGTACTTC. V usage is TRBV2 and J usage is TRBJ2-7; 13 positions match TRBD2. This CDR3 region has 15 residues. Germline assignment: CDR1 SNHLY and CDR2 FYNNEI. J lost 5 bases, V lost 6 bases, and 7 bases had no gene match. Based on the CDR3 plus reference TRBV2 and TRBJ2-7, the full variable domain is EPEVTQTPSHQVTQMGQEVILRCVPISNHLYFYWYRQILGQKVEFLVSFYNNEISEKSEIFDDQFSVERPDGSNFTLKIRSTKLEDSAMYFCASSGTSGRADEQYFGPGTRLTVT.

This clone was counted between two and nine times. The J gene is TRBJ1-6, the V gene TRBV14; tentative D call: TRBD1 (6 bases). Germline V lookup: CDR1 SGHDN, CDR2 FVKESK. V dropped 4 bases and J dropped 5 bases, with 9 bases sitting between them. This CDR3 spans 14 amino acids. CDR3 sequence: CASSRWTDNSPLHF. CDR3 bases: TGTGCCAGCAGCCGCTGGACAGATAATTCACCCCTCCACTTT.

V usage is TRBV6-5 and J usage is TRBJ2-1; weak D call: TRBD1 (6 bases). In germline, CDR1 is MNHEY, CDR2 SVGAGI. The CDR3 is made up of 13 amino acids. The germline V and J ends were trimmed by 6 bases and 8 bases, with 14 bases remaining between them. The CDR3 protein is CASSLDREDEQFF. DNA for the CDR3: TGTGCCAGCAGCCTGGACAGAGAGGATGAGCAGTTCTTC.

The chain joins TRBV3-1 (or the pseudogene TRBV3-2) to TRBJ2-7; D is undetermined. The CDR3 has 13 amino acids. CDR1 LGHDT and CDR2 YNNKEL come from the germline V gene (reference sequence). V was pared by 1 base and J by 1 base, with 5 bases between. The CDR3 region has the DNA TGTGCCAGCAGCCAAGTTCTATCCTACGAGCAGTACTTC. It translates to CASSQVLSYEQYF.

This clone showed up just once. V and J are TRBV7-9 and TRBJ1-5; 7 positions match TRBD1. Germline-derived CDR1 and CDR2 are SEHNR and FQNEAQ (reference sequence). The CDR3 extends over 14 amino acids. Trimming at V came to 6 bases and at J to 4 bases, leaving 6 bases not matched to a gene. CDR3 sequence: CASSRDRDNQPQHF. The CDR3 DNA reads TGTGCCAGCAGTCGAGACAGGGATAATCAGCCCCAGCATTTT.

The chain joins TRBV12-3 or TRBV12-4 to TRBJ2-6; D remains ambiguous. Deletions cut 6 bases from V and 1 base from J, with 4 bases between. The CDR3 is 13 residues long. The CDR3 sequence is CASSRSGANVLTF. CDR3 sequence (DNA): TGTGCCAGCAGCCGTTCTGGGGCCAACGTCCTGACTTTC.